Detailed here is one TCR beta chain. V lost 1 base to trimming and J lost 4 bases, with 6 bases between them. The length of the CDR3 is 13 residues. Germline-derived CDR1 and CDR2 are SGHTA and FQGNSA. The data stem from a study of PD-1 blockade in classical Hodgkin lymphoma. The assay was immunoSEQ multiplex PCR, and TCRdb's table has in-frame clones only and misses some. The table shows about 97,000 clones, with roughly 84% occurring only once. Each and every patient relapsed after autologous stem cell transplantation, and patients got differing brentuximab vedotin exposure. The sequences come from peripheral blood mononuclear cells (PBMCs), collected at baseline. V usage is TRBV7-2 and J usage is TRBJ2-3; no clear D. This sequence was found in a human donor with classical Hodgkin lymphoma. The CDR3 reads CASSLVGPDTQYF. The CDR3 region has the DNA TGTGCCAGCAGCTTAGTCGGACCAGATACGCAGTATTTT.